Shown below are 21 T cell receptor beta chains from a single sample sequenced in a study of T cell responses to AZD1222 COVID-19 vaccine. Method: immunoSEQ multiplex PCR; TCRdb's copy keeps in-frame clones and lacks some. This table has some 150,000 clones, 94% appearing once. The starting material was peripheral blood, obtained on day 0 of AZD1222 vaccination. The source is an adult in good health.

The CDR3 is CASSLEAGGPGTDTQYF. CDR3 DNA sequence: TGTGCCAGCAGCTTAGAGGCGGGAGGGCCGGGAACAGATACGCAGTATTTT. V usage is TRBV7-9 and J usage is TRBJ2-3, with 9 bases matching TRBD2. Germline CDR1 and CDR2: SEHNR and FQNEAQ (reference sequence). This CDR3 is built from 17 residues. Trimming took 1 base from V and 3 from J; bases not matched to a gene: 8.

The chain joins TRBV21-1 to TRBJ1-4. TRBV21-1 corresponds to a pseudogene. The CDR3 is 14 amino acids. CDR3 in DNA: TGTGCCAGCATTGGATGCCTGGGGGGTGAAAAACTGTTTTTT. Amino acids: CASIGCLGGEKLFF.

J is TRBJ2-7 and V is TRBV2; 8 bases match TRBD1. CDR1 and CDR2 (germline): SNHLY, FYNNEI. The CDR3 is 15 amino acids. Germline trimming cut 6 bases from V and 2 bases from J; bases unmatched to any gene: 9. The CDR3 nucleotides read TGTGCCAGCAGGCAAGACAGGGGTCTTACCTACGAGCAGTACGTC. Its protein product is CASRQDRGLTYEQYV.

The rearrangement links TRBV3-1 (or the pseudogene TRBV3-2) to TRBJ2-1; a possible D gene is TRBD2 (6 bases). The V end lost 0 bases, the J end lost 4 bases, and 16 bases lay between the germline ends. This CDR3 has 17 residues. Germline V gene data show CDR1 as LGHDT and CDR2 as YNNKEL (reference sequence). The CDR3 protein is CASSQERDPLGYNEQFF. The CDR3 region has the DNA TGTGCCAGCAGCCAAGAGCGGGACCCCCTGGGGTACAATGAGCAGTTCTTC.

V is TRBV5-4 and J is TRBJ2-3, with D perhaps TRBD1 (5 bases). This CDR3 region has 15 residues. Between the trimmed V and J ends, which lost 3 bases and 10 bases, there was a span of 21 bases. Germline V lookup: CDR1 SGHNT, CDR2 YYREEE (reference sequence). CDR3 nucleotides: TGTGCCAGCAGCTCGGTAGGGGCCTTAAGGCAGGCGCAGTATTTT. It yields the protein CASSSVGALRQAQYF.

The V and J genes are TRBV4-1 and TRBJ2-3, with 9 bases that match TRBD2. Losses at the gene ends were 4 bases for V and 2 bases for J; bases not matched to a gene: 22. CDR3 size: 21 residues. Germline V lookup: CDR1 MGHRA, CDR2 YSYEKL. The DNA of the CDR3 is TGCGCCAGCAGCCCCGCCTCCCTGGGTAGCGGGGGAGCCAAAAACACAGATACGCAGTATTTT. This translates into CASSPASLGSGGAKNTDTQYF.

The chain carries TRBV2 and TRBJ2-3; TRBD2 agrees at 7 bases. CDR1 is SNHLY, CDR2 FYNNEI, per germline. V trimming: 6 bases; J trimming: 8 bases; junction bases outside the gene matches: 5. CDR3 length: 12 residues. The CDR3 here is CASRGGSTTQYF. CDR3 nucleotide sequence: TGTGCCAGCAGGGGGGGGTCTACTACGCAGTATTTT. Using reference TRBV2 and TRBJ2-3 for the parts outside the CDR3, the full variable domain is EPEVTQTPSHQVTQMGQEVILRCVPISNHLYFYWYRQILGQKVEFLVSFYNNEISEKSEIFDDQFSVERPDGSNFTLKIRSTKLEDSAMYFCASRGGSTTQYFGPGTRLTVL.

The chain recombines TRBV5-4 with TRBJ1-2; D remains unclear. Germline V gene lookup returns CDR1 SGHNT and CDR2 YYREEE (reference sequence). This CDR3 region has 12 residues. The germline V and J ends were trimmed by 5 bases and 4 bases, with 9 bases remaining between them. The CDR3 DNA reads TGTGCCAGCAGGGGCAGCCTCTATGGCTACACCTTC. As protein: CASRGSLYGYTF.

This sequence joins TRBV27 and TRBJ1-2; TRBD1 agrees at 9 bases. The J segment lost 4 bases and the V segment lost 8 bases, leaving 2 bases of the junction unmatched. CDR1 is MNHEY and CDR2 is SMNVEV in the germline V gene (reference sequence). The CDR3 length is 12 residues. The CDR3 protein is CASGGQGYGYTF. The CDR3, as DNA: TGTGCCAGCGGGGGACAGGGCTATGGCTACACCTTC.

Concerning this clone: The same CDR3 arises from other DNA sequences in this sample as well. The V gene is TRBV12-3 or TRBV12-4, the J gene TRBJ2-3; D is perhaps TRBD2 (6 bases). The CDR3 is 13 residues long. V was pared by 3 bases and J by 3 bases, with 7 bases between. The CDR3 protein is CASSFGGTDTQYF. In DNA, the CDR3 is TGTGCCAGCAGTTTCGGGGGTACAGATACGCAGTATTTT.

V and J are TRBV13 and TRBJ1-5, with 9 nucleotides matching TRBD1. This CDR3 spans 15 amino acids. V shed 5 bases and J 5 bases; nucleotides not matched to a gene: 7. Per the germline V gene, CDR1 is PRHDT and CDR2 is FYEKMQ (reference sequence). The CDR3 DNA follows: TGTGCCAGCAGCCGAGGACAGGGGTTCGATCAGCCCCAGCATTTT. This gives the protein CASSRGQGFDQPQHF.

This clone was picked up a small number of times. The rearrangement joins TRBV6-7 to TRBJ2-3, with 15 nucleotides matching TRBD2. TRBV6-7 is labeled an ORF, and its function is uncertain. The V segment lost 6 bases and the J segment 2 bases; nucleotides outside the gene matches: 3. This CDR3 is 16 amino acids long. The DNA of the CDR3 is TGTGCCAGCAGCAGGACTAGCGGGGGGGACACAGATACGCAGTATTTT. It translates to CASSRTSGGDTDTQYF.

The rearrangement links TRBV12-3 or TRBV12-4 to TRBJ1-4; possible D gene TRBD1, 6 bases. Trimming shortened V by 6 bases and J by 10 bases, and 12 bases separated the two germline ends. CDR3 length equals 12 residues. The CDR3 sequence: CASRGTWGKLFF. The CDR3 coding sequence is TGTGCCAGCAGGGGGACATGGGGAAAACTGTTTTTT.

This sequence joins TRBV6-5 and TRBJ1-2; possibly TRBD1 for D (6 bases). CDR3 size: 15 residues. Germline-derived CDR1 and CDR2 are MNHEY and SVGAGI. Trimming cost V 0 bases and J 4 bases, with 12 bases left between them. The CDR3 region has the DNA TGTGCCAGCAGTTACTCACGAGGGGGGGGCTATGGCTACACCTTC. Translating gives CASSYSRGGGYGYTF.

V is TRBV11-3 and J is TRBJ2-1, with 7 bases fitting TRBD2. The V segment lost 4 bases and the J segment 0 bases; nucleotides outside the gene matches: 15. CDR3 length: 19 residues. CDR1 and CDR2 from the germline V gene are SGHNT and YENEEA. CDR3 sequence: CASSSMAALAESSYNEQFF. CDR3 DNA: TGTGCCAGCAGCTCGATGGCGGCTCTAGCGGAGAGCTCCTACAATGAGCAGTTCTTC.

The CDR3 reads CASSLSQDSGTGAHLAHYGYTF. The CDR3 bases are TGTGCCAGCAGTTTATCCCAGGATTCCGGGACAGGGGCCCACTTAGCTCACTATGGCTACACCTTC. The rearrangement links TRBV27 to TRBJ1-2; TRBD1 matches at 10 bases. Unmatched junction bases numbered 22, after V lost 0 bases and J lost 3 bases. Germline CDR1 is MNHEY and CDR2 is SMNVEV (reference sequence). The CDR3 runs to 22 residues.

The J gene is TRBJ1-1, the V gene TRBV5-1, with a tentative D call TRBD1 (5 bases). V was clipped by 3 bases and J by 2 bases, with 17 bases between them. The CDR3 spans 16 residues. Germline V gene lookup returns CDR1 SGHRS and CDR2 YFSETQ. CDR3: CASSSPGGRANTEAFF. For the CDR3, the DNA is TGCGCCAGCAGCTCCCCGGGGGGTCGAGCCAACACTGAAGCTTTCTTT.

The chain uses TRBV11-2 and TRBJ1-2; D is unclear. Trimming left V 4 bases short and J 8 bases short, with 14 bases between. Germline V lookup: CDR1 SGHAT, CDR2 FQNNGV. The CDR3 runs 13 residues. Here the CDR3 DNA reads TGTGCCAGCAGCTCGCCCCTTCCGGTCGGCTACACCTTC. Protein product: CASSSPLPVGYTF.

J is TRBJ1-5 and V is TRBV15; 9 nucleotides line up with TRBD1. Germline CDR1 is LNHNV and CDR2 is YYDKDF (reference sequence). J lost 1 base, V lost 5 bases, and 9 bases had no gene match. The CDR3 contains 17 residues. CDR3 in amino acids: CATSVLGQGMSNQPQHF. The DNA of the CDR3 is TGTGCCACCAGCGTCCTGGGACAGGGTATGAGCAATCAGCCCCAGCATTTT.

V usage is TRBV7-9 and J usage is TRBJ1-1; perhaps TRBD1 as D (5 bases). Trimming took 4 bases from V and 4 from J, leaving 19 bases between them. In germline, CDR1 is SEHNR, CDR2 FQNEAQ (reference sequence). The CDR3 has 16 amino acids. The CDR3 loop is CASSSPLLRGGTEAFF. As DNA, the CDR3 is TGTGCCAGCAGCTCGCCCCTGCTTCGGGGGGGCACTGAAGCTTTCTTT. The full variable domain, completed using reference TRBV7-9 and TRBJ1-1, is DTGVSQNPRHKITKRGQNVTFRCDPISEHNRLYWYRQTLGQGPEFLTYFQNEAQLEKSRLLSDRFSAERPKGSFSTLEIQRTEQGDSAMYLCASSSPLLRGGTEAFFGQGTRLTVV.

The chain carries TRBV6-5 and TRBJ2-7; D is ambiguous. Germline V lookup: CDR1 MNHEY, CDR2 SVGAGI. Between the trimmed V and J ends, which lost 8 bases and 2 bases, there was a span of 13 bases. This CDR3 contains 13 residues. CDR3 amino acids: CASQAGGTYEQYV. The CDR3 DNA is TGTGCCAGCCAAGCAGGCGGAACCTACGAGCAGTACGTC.